This record concerns one TCR beta chain sequence. The data were taken from a study of cytomegalovirus exposure and HLA in healthy donors. After removal of 6 bases from V and 2 bases from J, the junction contained 5 bases not matched to a gene. Germline CDR1 reads MDHEN; CDR2 reads SYDVKM. The CDR3 covers 16 residues. In the PCR, 60 Vbeta and 13 Jbeta primers were used. Profiling relied on immunoSEQ multiplex PCR, and the TCRdb table lists in-frame clones only, not all of them. Of about 130,000 clones listed, roughly 18% were seen once; the top ten hold roughly 2.7%. The sample taken for sequencing was PBMCs. The receptor was derived from a female donor in good health and CMV-seropositive. This sequence joins TRBV28 and TRBJ1-6, with 9 bases matching TRBD1. The CDR3, as DNA: TGTGCCAGCAGATCCGGGACAGGGACCTATAATTCACCCCTCCACTTT. As protein: CASRSGTGTYNSPLHF.